This TCR beta chain was identified in a study of T cells after yellow fever vaccination (dated by TCRdb to between 2018 and 2020). At the level of the whole study: The SMART-Seq v4 Ultra Low Input RNA kit was used to prepare libraries from fractions with low cell numbers. To follow T-cell clones before and after primary and booster YFV17D yellow fever vaccination, bulk TCR alpha and beta repertoires were sequenced over time. The cohort comprised two healthy male donors, one aged 18 to 30 and one aged 30 to 39 years. Blood samples were taken at several timepoints before and after primary and secondary immunization, and bulk PBMC replicates and cell subsets were isolated. Study-wide findings and limitations: Most clones expanded after primary vaccination (approximately 95% of CD4 and around 88% of CD8) were re-detected after the booster, suggesting that broad memory maintenance occurred. Computational filtering was required because FACS-sorted repertoires could contain abundant contaminating clonotypes from the bulk population. Only a couple of donors were included in the study, so the extent to which the findings can be generalized is limited. Compared with the primary T-cell response, the secondary T-cell response was weaker but faster, peaking on day 5 rather than day 15. A small fraction of clonotypes appeared in both the CD4 and CD8 compartments, likely as a result of convergent recombination.

TCR cDNA was made using 5'RACE template switching, a step that added a universal primer site and unique molecular identifiers. cDNA synthesis was primed from both the TCR alpha and TCR beta constant segments. Libraries were amplified in two PCR steps, with sample barcodes and sequencing adapters added in the second step. Libraries were sequenced on Illumina HiSeq 2500 (2x100 bp) or NovaSeq (2x150 bp). In the source study's methods: MIGEC was used to demultiplex reads and collapse the reads into UMI consensus sequences, and MiXCR was used for V(D)J alignment. Clonotypes responding to the vaccine were identified with edgeR on replicate PBMC samples, with the criteria of FDR below 0.01 and a log2 fold change above 5 up to day 15. Each bulk clonotype was labeled CD4 or CD8 based on which sequenced repertoire, CD4 or CD8, contained the clonotype at higher abundance. TCRdb trimmed the raw reads at Q25, called clones with MiXCR and kept productive beta chains. Rows with one shared CDR3 protein collapse into an entry with the most common genes and DNA. The V and J calls were determined by TCRdb, not by the authors. The sample table records around 63,000 distinct CDR3 sequences; approximately 7.4% of these occur just once. The ten largest clones take up about 38% of the sample.

This clonotype was counted between two and nine times. Its recognized antigen is unknown. No base qualities exist here, and no much larger clone lies one base off it. The germline ends are 15 bases apart after V is trimmed by 0 bases and J by 8 bases. From the germline V gene, CDR1 is SGHRS and CDR2 is YFSETQ. The CDR3, cysteine through phenylalanine, is 15 amino acids long. Of all the DNA, just the CDR3 is kept, 45 bases in frame from base 1. The sample's treatment or condition label, in plain terms: live attenuated yellow fever vaccine strain. A standard Ficoll-Paque protocol was used to isolate PBMCs from peripheral blood. CD4 and CD8 T-cell fractions were isolated with Dynabeads CD4 and CD8 positive selection kits. TriZol was used to extract RNA from bulk PBMCs, CD4 and CD8 fractions, and dextramer-positive and dextramer-negative fractions.

This sample comprised CD8+ T cells sorted from PBMCs, obtained 15 days after the yellow fever booster vaccination. The rearranged chain carries TRBV5-1 and TRBJ2-1; the D element could tentatively be TRBD1 or TRBD2, as 5 bases agree for each. This receptor was obtained from a young man who received the YFV17D yellow fever vaccine. The DNA reads as follows: TGCGCCAGCAGCTTGGAAGGTCAGGGAGTGGATGAGCAGTTCTTC. Its protein reads: CASSLEGQGVDEQFF.